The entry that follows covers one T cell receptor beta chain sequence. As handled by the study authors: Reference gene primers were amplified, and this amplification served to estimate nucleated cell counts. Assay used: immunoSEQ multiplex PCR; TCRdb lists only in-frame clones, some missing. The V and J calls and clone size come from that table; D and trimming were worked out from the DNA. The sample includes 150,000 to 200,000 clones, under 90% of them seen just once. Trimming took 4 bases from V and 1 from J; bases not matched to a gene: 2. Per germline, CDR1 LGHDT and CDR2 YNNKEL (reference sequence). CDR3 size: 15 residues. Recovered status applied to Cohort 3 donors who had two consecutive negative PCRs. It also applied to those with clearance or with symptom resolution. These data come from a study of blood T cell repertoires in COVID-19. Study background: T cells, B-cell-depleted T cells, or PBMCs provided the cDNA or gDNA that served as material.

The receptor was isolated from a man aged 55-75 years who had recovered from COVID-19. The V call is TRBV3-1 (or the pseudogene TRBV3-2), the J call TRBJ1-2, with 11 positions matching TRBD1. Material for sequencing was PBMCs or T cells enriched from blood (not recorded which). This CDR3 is CASSPGTGGNYGYTF. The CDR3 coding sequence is TGTGCCAGCAGCCCAGGGACAGGGGGTAACTATGGCTACACCTTC.